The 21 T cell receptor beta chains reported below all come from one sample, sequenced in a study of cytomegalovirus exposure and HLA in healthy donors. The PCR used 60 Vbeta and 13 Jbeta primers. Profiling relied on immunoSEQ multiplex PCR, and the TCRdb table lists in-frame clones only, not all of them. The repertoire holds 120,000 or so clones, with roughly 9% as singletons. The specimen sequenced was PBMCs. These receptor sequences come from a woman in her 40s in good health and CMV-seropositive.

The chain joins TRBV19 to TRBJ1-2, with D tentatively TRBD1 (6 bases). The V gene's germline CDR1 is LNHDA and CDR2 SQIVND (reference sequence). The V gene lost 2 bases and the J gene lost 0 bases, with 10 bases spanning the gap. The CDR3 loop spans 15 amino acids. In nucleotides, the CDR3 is TGTGCCAGTAGTATAACCCGGGACACTAACTATGGCTACACCTTC. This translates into CASSITRDTNYGYTF.

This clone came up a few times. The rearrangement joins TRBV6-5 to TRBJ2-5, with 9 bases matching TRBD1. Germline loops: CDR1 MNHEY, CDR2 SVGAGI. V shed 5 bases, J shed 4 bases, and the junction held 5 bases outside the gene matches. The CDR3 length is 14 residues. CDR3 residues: CASSRDRVGETQYF. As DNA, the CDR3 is TGTGCCAGCAGTCGGGACAGGGTGGGAGAGACCCAGTACTTC.

Written as DNA, the CDR3 is TGTGCCAGCACTAACAGCTTAACCACCTACGAGCAGTACTTC. This codes for CASTNSLTTYEQYF. The chain recombines TRBV6-1 with TRBJ2-7; no clear D gene. CDR3 length: 14 residues. Germline V gives CDR1 MNHNS, CDR2 SASEGT. V lost 7 bases and J 2 bases, leaving 15 bases between the germline ends.

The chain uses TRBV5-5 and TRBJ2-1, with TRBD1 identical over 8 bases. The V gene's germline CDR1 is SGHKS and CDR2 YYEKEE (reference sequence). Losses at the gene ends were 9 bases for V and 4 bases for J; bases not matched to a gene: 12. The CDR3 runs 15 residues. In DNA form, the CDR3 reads TGTGCCACCGGCACCCCGACAGGGGCGTACAATGAGCAGTTCTTC. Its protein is CATGTPTGAYNEQFF.

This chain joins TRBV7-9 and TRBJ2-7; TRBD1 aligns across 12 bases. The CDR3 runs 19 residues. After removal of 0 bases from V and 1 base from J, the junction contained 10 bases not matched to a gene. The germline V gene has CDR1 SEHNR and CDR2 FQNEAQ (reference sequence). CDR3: CASSLAWGQGARASYEQYF. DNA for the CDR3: TGTGCCAGCAGCTTAGCTTGGGGACAGGGGGCTCGGGCATCCTACGAGCAGTACTTC.

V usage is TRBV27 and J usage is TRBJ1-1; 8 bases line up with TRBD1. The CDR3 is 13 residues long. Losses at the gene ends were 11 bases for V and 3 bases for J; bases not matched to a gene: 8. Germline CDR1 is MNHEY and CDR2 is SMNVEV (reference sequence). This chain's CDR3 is CASRGRGDTEAFF. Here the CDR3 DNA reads TGTGCCTCCAGGGGGCGCGGAGACACTGAAGCTTTCTTT.

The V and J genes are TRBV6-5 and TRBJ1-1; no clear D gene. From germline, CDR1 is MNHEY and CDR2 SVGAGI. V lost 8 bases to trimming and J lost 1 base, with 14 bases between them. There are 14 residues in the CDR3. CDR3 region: CASSATGGNTEAFF. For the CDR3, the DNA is TGTGCCAGCTCTGCCACGGGAGGGAACACTGAAGCTTTCTTT.

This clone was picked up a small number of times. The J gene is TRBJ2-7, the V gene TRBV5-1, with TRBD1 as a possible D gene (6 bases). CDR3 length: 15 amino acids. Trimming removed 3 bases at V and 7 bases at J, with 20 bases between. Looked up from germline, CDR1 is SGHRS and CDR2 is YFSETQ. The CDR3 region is CASSSTGPPMGEQYF. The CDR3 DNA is TGCGCCAGCAGCTCCACAGGGCCTCCCATGGGGGAGCAGTACTTC.

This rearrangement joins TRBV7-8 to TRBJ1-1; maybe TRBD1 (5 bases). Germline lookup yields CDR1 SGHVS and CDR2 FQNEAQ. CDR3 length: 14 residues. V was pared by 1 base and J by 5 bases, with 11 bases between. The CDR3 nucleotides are TGTGCCAGCAGCTTAGGGTGGGGCAAAACTGAAGCTTTCTTT. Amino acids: CASSLGWGKTEAFF. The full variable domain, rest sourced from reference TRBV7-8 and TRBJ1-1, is GAGVSQSPRYKVAKRGQDVALRCDPISGHVSLFWYQQALGQGPEFLTYFQNEAQLDKSGLPSDRFFAERPEGSVSTLKIQRTQQEDSAVYLCASSLGWGKTEAFFGQGTRLTVV.

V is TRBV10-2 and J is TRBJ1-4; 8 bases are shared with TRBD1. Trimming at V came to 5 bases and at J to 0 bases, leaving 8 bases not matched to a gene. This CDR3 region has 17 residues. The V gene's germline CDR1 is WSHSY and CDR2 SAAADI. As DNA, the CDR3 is TGCGCCAGCAGTCGAGGGGGACAGGCCGCAACTAATGAAAAACTGTTTTTT. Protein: CASSRGGQAATNEKLFF.

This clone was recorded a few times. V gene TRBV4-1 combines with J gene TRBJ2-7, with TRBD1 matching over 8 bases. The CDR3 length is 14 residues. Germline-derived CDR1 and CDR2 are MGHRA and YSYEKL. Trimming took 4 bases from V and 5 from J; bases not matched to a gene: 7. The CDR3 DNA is TGCGCCAGCAGCCGACAGGGGTCCGTTGACGAGCAGTACTTC. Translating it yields CASSRQGSVDEQYF.

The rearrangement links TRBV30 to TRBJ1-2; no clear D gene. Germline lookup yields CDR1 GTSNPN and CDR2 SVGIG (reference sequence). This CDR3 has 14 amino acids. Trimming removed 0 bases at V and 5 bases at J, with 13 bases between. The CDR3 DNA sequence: TGTGCCTGGAGTGTACCGGGGATGGGGTATGGCTACACCTTC. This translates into CAWSVPGMGYGYTF.

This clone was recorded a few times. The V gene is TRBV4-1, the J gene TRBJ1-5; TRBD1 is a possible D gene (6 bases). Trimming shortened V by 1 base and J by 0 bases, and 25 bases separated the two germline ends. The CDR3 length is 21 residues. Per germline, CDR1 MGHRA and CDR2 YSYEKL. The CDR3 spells CASSQASRQQGLRNSNQPQHF. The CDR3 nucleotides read TGCGCCAGCAGCCAAGCCTCCCGCCAACAGGGTCTGCGGAATAGCAATCAGCCCCAGCATTTT.

The CDR3 region is CASRRRQVTTGELFF. The CDR3 bases are TGTGCCAGCAGGAGGCGACAGGTTACCACCGGGGAGCTGTTTTTT. This chain links TRBV28 with TRBJ2-2; D possibly corresponds to TRBD1 (6 bases). Per the germline V gene, CDR1 is MDHEN and CDR2 is SYDVKM. V gave up 6 bases and J gave up 4 bases, with 15 bases separating them. This CDR3 is built from 15 residues.

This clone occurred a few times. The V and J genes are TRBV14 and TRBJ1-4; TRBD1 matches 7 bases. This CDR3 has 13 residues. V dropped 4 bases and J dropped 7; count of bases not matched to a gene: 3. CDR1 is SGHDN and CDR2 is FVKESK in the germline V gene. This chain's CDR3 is CASSPRQGEKLFF. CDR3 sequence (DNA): TGTGCCAGCAGCCCCCGACAGGGTGAAAAACTGTTTTTT. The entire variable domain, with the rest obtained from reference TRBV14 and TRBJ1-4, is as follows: EAGVTQFPSHSVIEKGQTVTLRCDPISGHDNLYWYRRVMGKEIKFLLHFVKESKQDESGMPNNRFLAERTGGTYSTLKVQPAELEDSGVYFCASSPRQGEKLFFGSGTQLSVL.

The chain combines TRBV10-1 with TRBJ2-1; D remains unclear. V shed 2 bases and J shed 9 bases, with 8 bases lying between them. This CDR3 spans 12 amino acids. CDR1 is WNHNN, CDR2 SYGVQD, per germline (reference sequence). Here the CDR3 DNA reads TGCGCCAGCAGTGAGGGAGATGCTGAGCAGTTCTTC. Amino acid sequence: CASSEGDAEQFF.

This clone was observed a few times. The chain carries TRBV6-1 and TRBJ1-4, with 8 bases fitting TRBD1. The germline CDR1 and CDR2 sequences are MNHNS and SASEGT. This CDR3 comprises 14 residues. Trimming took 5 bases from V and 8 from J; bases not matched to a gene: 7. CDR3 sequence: CASSRDRGLEKLFF. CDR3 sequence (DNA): TGTGCCAGCAGTCGTGACAGGGGACTCGAAAAACTGTTTTTT.

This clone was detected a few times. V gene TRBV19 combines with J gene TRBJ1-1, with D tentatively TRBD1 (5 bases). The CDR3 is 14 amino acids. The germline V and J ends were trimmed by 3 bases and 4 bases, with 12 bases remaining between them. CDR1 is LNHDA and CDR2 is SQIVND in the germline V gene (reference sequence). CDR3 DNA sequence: TGTGCCAGTAGTATTTGGGGGGGGTCCACTGAAGCTTTCTTT. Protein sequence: CASSIWGGSTEAFF.

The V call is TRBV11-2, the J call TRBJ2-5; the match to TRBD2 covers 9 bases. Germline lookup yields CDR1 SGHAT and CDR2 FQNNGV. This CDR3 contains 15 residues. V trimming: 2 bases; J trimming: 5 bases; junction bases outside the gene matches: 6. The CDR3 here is CASSLLSSGGETQYF. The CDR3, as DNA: TGTGCCAGCAGCTTATTGTCAAGCGGGGGGGAGACCCAGTACTTC.

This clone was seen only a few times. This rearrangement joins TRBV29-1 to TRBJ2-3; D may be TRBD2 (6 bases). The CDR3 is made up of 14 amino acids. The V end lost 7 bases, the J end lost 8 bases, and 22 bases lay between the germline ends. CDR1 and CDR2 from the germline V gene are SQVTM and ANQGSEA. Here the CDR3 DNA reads TGCAGCGGAACCCGGGACTTCGACCCGGTTACGCAGTATTTT. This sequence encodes CSGTRDFDPVTQYF.

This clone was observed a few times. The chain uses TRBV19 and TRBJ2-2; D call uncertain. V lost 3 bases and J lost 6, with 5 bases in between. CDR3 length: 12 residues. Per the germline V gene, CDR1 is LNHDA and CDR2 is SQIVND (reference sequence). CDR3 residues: CASSMGSGELFF. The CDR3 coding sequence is TGTGCCAGTAGTATGGGCTCCGGGGAGCTGTTTTTT.